This T cell receptor (beta chain) was captured by sequencing in a study of blood T cell repertoires in COVID-19. The overall study: Sources were T cells, B-cell-depleted T cells, or PBMCs; the material itself was cDNA or gDNA.

Grouping used clinical history reported by participants in a survey and questionnaire. Repertoires were generated with immunoSEQ multiplex PCR, while TCRdb's copy carries only in-frame clones and drops some. The table records about 180,000 clones, 78% of them present only once. The sequence was obtained from a woman in her forties or fifties who had recovered from COVID-19. Sequencing was done on a sample of PBMCs or T cells enriched from blood (not recorded which).

CDR3 in DNA: TGTGCCAGCTCACGGGAAACAGGGGCTGGGCAGCCCCAGCATTTT. It specifies CASSRETGAGQPQHF. The chain carries TRBV18 and TRBJ1-5; 7 nucleotides line up with TRBD1. This CDR3 is built from 15 residues. V dropped 4 bases and J dropped 7; count of bases not matched to a gene: 10. The germline gives CDR1 KGHSH, CDR2 LQKENI. Supplemented by reference TRBV18 and TRBJ1-5, the full variable domain reads NAGVMQNPRHLVRRRGQEARLRCSPMKGHSHVYWYRQLPEEGLKFMVYLQKENIIDESGMPKERFSAEFPKEGPSILRIQQVVRGDSAAYFCASSRETGAGQPQHFGDGTRLSIL.